A selection of T cell receptor beta chains follows, all from one sample in a study of CD8 T cells in Susac syndrome. One entry per CDR3 protein results from TCRdb running MiXCR on the immunoSEQ multiplex PCR reads. Of roughly 130,000 distinct CDR3 sequences in the sample, around 94% were seen once. Input material: CD8+ T cells from PBMCs. These receptors were obtained from a human donor with Susac syndrome. The CDR3 runs from the conserved cysteine through the conserved F or W.

cdr3_length	v_call	j_call	cdr3_aa
14	TRBV15	TRBJ2-6	CATRSSSGANVLTF
17	TRBV20-1	TRBJ2-1	CSARVITGTPSYNEQFF
17	TRBV4-2	TRBJ1-2	CASSEDGSGRPIYGYTF
14	TRBV20-1	TRBJ2-3	CSASGGLSTDTQYF
11	TRBV29-1	TRBJ1-1	CSVERNTEAFF
16	TRBV5-6	TRBJ1-6	CASSLVGRGPGSPLHF
12	TRBV7-9	TRBJ1-1	CASRPGTGEAFF
13	TRBV6-2/TRBV6-3	TRBJ1-2	CASSYSAGHGYTF
15	TRBV4-1	TRBJ2-7	CASSQESSGVYEQYF
13	TRBV20-1	TRBJ1-3	CSARGEAGNTIYF
14	TRBV9	TRBJ2-1	CASSVVAGANEQFF
15	TRBV9	TRBJ2-3	CASSVEAGVTDTQYF
17	TRBV9	TRBJ2-3	CASSAPPLAGVGDTQYF
15	TRBV20-1	TRBJ2-1	CSAKTRDREYNEQFF
14	TRBV5-6	TRBJ2-5	CASSVGTAQETQYF
13	TRBV25-1	TRBJ2-5	CASVTGGQETQYF
15	TRBV7-9	TRBJ1-2	CASSHRDITGYGYTF
17	TRBV11-2	TRBJ2-5	CASSLERGQGAGETQYF
15	TRBV15	TRBJ2-5	CATSRDLGIQETQYF
12	TRBV20-1	TRBJ1-2	CSAPGQSYGYTF
14	TRBV20-1	TRBJ2-1	CSARDREAYNEQFF
16	TRBV4-1	TRBJ1-1	CASSPGTGLMNTEAFF
11	TRBV18	TRBJ2-1	CASSPDNEQFF
15	TRBV3-1	TRBJ2-5	CASSQDIEFQETQYF
14	TRBV7-9	TRBJ2-2	CASSITSNTGELFF
14	TRBV7-2	TRBJ2-7	CASSDPGLAYEQYF
16	TRBV7-8	TRBJ2-3	CASSSSWGRGTDTQYF
15	TRBV9	TRBJ2-4	CASSPPGGQEYIQYF